What follows describes a single T cell receptor (beta chain). The antigen is undetermined. TCRdb re-called the 5' RACE reads; every CDR3 protein appears as one record, without DNA. This listing includes about 330,000 distinct CDR3 sequences. From whole blood, total RNA was isolated without any sorting of T cells. This entry is derived from a study of monozygotic twins with inflammatory bowel disease. Study findings and constraints: IBD-affected twins scored below their healthy co-twins in TCRbeta diversity (inverse Simpson).

Material: blood. The clonotype comes from a human donor with ulcerative colitis or Crohn's disease, or a healthy co-twin of an affected twin (not recorded which).

This CDR3 reads CSARDPLGANEQYF. The rearrangement links TRBV20-1 to TRBJ2-7; there is no DNA to check the TCRdb D call of TRBD1. The CDR3 is 14 residues long. CDR1 DFQATT and CDR2 SNEGSKA come from the germline V gene (reference sequence).